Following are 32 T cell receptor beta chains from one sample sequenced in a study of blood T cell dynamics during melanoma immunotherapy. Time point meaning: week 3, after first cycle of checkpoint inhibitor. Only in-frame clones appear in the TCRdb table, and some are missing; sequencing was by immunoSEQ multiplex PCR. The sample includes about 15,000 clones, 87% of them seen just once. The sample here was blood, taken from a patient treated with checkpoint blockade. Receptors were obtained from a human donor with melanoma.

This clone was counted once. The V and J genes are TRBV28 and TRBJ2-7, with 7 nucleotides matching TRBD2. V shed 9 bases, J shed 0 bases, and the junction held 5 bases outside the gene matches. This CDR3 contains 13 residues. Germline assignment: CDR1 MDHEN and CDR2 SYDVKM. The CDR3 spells CASLSGTSYEQYF. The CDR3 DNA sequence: TGTGCCAGTCTCAGCGGGACCTCCTACGAGCAGTACTTC. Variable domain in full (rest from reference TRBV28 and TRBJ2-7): DVKVTQSSRYLVKRTGEKVFLECVQDMDHENMFWYRQDPGLGLRLIYFSYDVKMKEKGDIPEGYSVSREKKERFSLILESASTNQTSMYLCASLSGTSYEQYFGPGTRLTVT.

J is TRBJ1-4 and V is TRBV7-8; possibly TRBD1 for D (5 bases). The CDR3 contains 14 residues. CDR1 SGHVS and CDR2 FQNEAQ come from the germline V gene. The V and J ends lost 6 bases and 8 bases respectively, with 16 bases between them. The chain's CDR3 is CASRLGPSGEKLFF. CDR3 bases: TGTGCCAGCAGACTGGGACCCTCGGGGGAAAAACTGTTTTTT.

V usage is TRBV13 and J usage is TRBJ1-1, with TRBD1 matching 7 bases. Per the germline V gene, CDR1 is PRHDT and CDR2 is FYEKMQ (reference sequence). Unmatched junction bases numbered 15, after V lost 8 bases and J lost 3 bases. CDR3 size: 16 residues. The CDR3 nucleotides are TGTGCCAGCGGGCGACGAGTAGGGGGCGCGGACACTGAAGCTTTCTTT. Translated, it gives CASGRRVGGADTEAFF. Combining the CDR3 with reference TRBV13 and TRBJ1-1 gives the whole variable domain AAGVIQSPRHLIKEKRETATLKCYPIPRHDTVYWYQQGPGQDPQFLISFYEKMQSDKGSIPDRFSAQQFSDYHSELNMSSLELGDSALYFCASGRRVGGADTEAFFGQGTRLTVV.

The CDR3 DNA follows: TGTGCCAGCAGCTTCCTCACTAGCGGGAGAGGCAGCGAGCAGTTCTTC. As protein: CASSFLTSGRGSEQFF. J is TRBJ2-1 and V is TRBV7-2, with TRBD2 matching 11 bases. CDR1 is SGHTA and CDR2 is FQGNSA in the germline V gene. This CDR3 contains 16 residues. V lost 3 bases to trimming and J lost 10 bases; unmatched junction nucleotides: 11. The full variable domain, rest sourced from reference TRBV7-2 and TRBJ2-1, is GAGVSQSPSNKVTEKGKDVELRCDPISGHTALYWYRQSLGQGLEFLIYFQGNSAPDKSGLPSDRFSAERTGGSVSTLTIQRTQQEDSAVYLCASSFLTSGRGSEQFFGPGTRLTVL.

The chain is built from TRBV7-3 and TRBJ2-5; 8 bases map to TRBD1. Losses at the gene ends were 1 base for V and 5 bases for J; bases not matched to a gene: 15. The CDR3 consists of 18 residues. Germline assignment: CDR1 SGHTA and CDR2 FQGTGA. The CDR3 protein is CASSLNAGGGVSGETQYF. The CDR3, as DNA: TGTGCCAGCAGCTTAAACGCAGGGGGCGGTGTTAGTGGGGAGACCCAGTACTTC.

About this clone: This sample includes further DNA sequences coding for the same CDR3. The CDR3 here is CASSLELAGAGTGELFF. CDR3 DNA: TGTGCCAGCAGCTTAGAGCTAGCGGGAGCAGGAACCGGGGAGCTGTTTTTT. The V and J genes are TRBV11-2 and TRBJ2-2, with 10 bases that match TRBD2. Per the germline V gene, CDR1 is SGHAT and CDR2 is FQNNGV. The CDR3 extends over 17 amino acids. V was pared by 0 bases and J by 5 bases, with 6 bases of the junction left unmatched.

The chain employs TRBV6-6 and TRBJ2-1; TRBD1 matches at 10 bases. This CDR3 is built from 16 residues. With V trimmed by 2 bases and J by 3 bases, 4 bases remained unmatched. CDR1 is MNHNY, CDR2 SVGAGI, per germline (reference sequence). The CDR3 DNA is TGTGCCAGCAGTTACCTCCGGGACAGGGGCTACAATGAGCAGTTCTTC. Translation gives CASSYLRDRGYNEQFF.

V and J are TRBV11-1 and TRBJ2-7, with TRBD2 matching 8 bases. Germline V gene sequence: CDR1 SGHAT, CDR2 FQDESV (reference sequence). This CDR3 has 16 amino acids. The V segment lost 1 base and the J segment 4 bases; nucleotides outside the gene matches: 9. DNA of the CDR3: TGTGCCAGCAGCTTAGGACCGGGAGGGCAGTTGTACGAGCAGTACTTC. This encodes CASSLGPGGQLYEQYF.

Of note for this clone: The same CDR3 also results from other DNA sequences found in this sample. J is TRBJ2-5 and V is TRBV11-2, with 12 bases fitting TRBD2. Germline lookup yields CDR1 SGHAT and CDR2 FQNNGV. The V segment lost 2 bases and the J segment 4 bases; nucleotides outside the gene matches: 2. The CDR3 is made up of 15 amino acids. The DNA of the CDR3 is TGTGCCAGCAGCTTACTAGCGGGAGGGGGAGAGACCCAGTACTTC. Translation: CASSLLAGGGETQYF.

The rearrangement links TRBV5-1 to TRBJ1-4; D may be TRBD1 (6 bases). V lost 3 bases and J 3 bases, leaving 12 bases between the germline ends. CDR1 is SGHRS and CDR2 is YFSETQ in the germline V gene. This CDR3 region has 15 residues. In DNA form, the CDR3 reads TGCGCCAGCAGCTCCGGACAGCTAGCTAATGAAAAACTGTTTTTT. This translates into CASSSGQLANEKLFF.

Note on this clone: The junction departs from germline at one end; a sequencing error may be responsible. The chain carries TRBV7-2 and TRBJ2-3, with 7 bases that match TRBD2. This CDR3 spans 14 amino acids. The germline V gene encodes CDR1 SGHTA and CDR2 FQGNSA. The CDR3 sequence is CASSLAAPTDTQYF. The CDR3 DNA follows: TGTGCCAGCAGCCTAGCGGCCCCCACAGATACGCAGTATTTT.

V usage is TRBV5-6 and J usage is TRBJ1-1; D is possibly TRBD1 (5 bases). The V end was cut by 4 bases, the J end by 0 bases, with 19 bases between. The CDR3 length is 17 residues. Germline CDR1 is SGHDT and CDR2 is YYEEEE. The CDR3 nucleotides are TGTGCCAGCAGCCCCCTTCGGGGGAATCGAATGAACACTGAAGCTTTCTTT. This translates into CASSPLRGNRMNTEAFF.

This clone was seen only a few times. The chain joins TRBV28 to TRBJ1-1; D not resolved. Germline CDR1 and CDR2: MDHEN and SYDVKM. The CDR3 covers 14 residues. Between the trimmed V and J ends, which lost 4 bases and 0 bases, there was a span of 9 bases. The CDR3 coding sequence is TGTGCCAGCAGTTCCCACTCGATGAACACTGAAGCTTTCTTT. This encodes CASSSHSMNTEAFF.

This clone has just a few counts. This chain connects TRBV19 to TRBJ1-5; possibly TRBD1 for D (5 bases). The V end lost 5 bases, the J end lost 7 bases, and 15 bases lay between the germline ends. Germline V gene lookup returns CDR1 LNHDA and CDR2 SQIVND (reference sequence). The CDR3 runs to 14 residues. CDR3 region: CASSAGTLGQPQHF. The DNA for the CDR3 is TGTGCCAGTAGTGCAGGGACCCTAGGGCAGCCCCAGCATTTT.

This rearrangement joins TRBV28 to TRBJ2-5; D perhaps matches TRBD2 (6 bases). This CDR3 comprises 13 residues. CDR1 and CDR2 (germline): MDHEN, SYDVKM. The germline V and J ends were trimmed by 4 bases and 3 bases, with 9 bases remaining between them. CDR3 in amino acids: CASSSGLKETQYF. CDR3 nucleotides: TGTGCCAGCAGTTCGGGACTTAAAGAGACCCAGTACTTC.

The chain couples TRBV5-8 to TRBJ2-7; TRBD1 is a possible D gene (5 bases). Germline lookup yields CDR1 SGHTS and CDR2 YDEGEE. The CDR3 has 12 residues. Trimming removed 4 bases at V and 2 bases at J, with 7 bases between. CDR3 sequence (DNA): TGTGCCAGCAGCATGGACACCTACGAGCAGTACTTC. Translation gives CASSMDTYEQYF. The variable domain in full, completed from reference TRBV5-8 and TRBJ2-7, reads EAGVTQSPTHLIKTRGQQATLRCSPISGHTSVYWYQQALGLGLQFLLWYDEGEERNRGNFPPRFSGRQFPNYSSELNVNALELEDSALYLCASSMDTYEQYFGPGTRLTVT.

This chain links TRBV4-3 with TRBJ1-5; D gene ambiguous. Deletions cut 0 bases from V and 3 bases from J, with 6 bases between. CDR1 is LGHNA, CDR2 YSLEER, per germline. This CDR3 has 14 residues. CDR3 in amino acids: CASSQDRFNQPQHF. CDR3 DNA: TGCGCCAGCAGCCAAGACAGATTCAATCAGCCCCAGCATTTT.

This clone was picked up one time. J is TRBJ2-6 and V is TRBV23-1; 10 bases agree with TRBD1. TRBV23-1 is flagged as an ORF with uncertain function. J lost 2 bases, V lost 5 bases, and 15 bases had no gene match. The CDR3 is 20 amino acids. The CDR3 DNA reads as TGCGCCAGCAGTTACACCGGGACAGGGGCATTGAGCACTGGGGCCAACGTCCTGACTTTC. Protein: CASSYTGTGALSTGANVLTF.

CDR3 loop: CASSFFDLNTEAFF. CDR3 nucleotides: TGCGCCAGCAGCTTTTTTGATTTGAACACTGAAGCTTTCTTT. The rearrangement joins TRBV5-1 to TRBJ1-1; D unclear. Per the germline V gene, CDR1 is SGHRS and CDR2 is YFSETQ. CDR3 length equals 14 residues. V lost 2 bases, J lost 0 bases, and 8 bases lay in between.

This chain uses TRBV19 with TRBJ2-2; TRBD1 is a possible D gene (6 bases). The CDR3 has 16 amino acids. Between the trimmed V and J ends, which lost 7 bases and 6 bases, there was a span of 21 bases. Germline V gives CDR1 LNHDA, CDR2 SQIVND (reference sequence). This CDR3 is CASTRGLTGIAGELFF. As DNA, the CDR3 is TGTGCCAGTACCCGGGGATTAACAGGGATCGCCGGGGAGCTGTTTTTT.

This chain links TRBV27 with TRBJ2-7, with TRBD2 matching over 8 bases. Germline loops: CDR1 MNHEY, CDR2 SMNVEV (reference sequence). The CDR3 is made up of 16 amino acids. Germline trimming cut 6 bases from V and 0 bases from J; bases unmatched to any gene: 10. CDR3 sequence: CASRTRGGGSSYEQYF. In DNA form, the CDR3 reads TGTGCCAGCAGAACTCGGGGGGGAGGGAGCTCCTACGAGCAGTACTTC.

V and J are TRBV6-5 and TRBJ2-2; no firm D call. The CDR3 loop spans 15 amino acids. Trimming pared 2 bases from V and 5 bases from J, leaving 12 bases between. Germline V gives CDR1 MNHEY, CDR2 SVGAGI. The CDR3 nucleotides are TGTGCCAGCAGTTACGGAGTGACCCGGACCGGGGAGCTGTTTTTT. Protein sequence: CASSYGVTRTGELFF.

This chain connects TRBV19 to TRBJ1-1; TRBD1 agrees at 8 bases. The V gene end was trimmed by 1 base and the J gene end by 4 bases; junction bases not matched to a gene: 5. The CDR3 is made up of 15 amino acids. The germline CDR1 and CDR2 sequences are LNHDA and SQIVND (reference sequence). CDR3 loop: CASSIGTTGGTEAFF. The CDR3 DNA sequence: TGTGCCAGTAGTATAGGAACCACAGGGGGCACTGAAGCTTTCTTT.

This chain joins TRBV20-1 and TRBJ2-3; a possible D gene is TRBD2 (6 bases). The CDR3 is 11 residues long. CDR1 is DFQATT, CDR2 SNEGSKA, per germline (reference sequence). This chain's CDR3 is CKGLAPDTQYF. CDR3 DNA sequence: TGCAAGGGCCTAGCGCCAGATACGCAGTATTTT.

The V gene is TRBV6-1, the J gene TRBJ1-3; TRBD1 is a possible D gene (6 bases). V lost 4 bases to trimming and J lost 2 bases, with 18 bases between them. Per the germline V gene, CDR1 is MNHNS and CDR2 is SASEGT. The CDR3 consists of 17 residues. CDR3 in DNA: TGTGCCAGCAGTGTGGGGATGAGCAGGGGAGCTGGAAACACCATATATTTT. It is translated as CASSVGMSRGAGNTIYF.

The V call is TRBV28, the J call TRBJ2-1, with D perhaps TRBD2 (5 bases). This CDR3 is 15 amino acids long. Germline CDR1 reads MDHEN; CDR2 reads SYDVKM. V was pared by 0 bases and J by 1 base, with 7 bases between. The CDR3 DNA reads TGTGCCAGCAGTTTATGGCGGGTTTCCTACAATGAGCAGTTCTTC. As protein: CASSLWRVSYNEQFF. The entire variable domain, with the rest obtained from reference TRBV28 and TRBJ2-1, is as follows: DVKVTQSSRYLVKRTGEKVFLECVQDMDHENMFWYRQDPGLGLRLIYFSYDVKMKEKGDIPEGYSVSREKKERFSLILESASTNQTSMYLCASSLWRVSYNEQFFGPGTRLTVL.

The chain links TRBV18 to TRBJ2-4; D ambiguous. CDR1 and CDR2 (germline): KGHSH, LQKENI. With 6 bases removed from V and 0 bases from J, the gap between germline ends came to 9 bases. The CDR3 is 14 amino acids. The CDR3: CASSVERAKNIQYF. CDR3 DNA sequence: TGTGCCAGCTCGGTGGAGAGAGCCAAAAACATTCAGTACTTC. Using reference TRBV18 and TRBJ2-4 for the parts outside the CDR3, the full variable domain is NAGVMQNPRHLVRRRGQEARLRCSPMKGHSHVYWYRQLPEEGLKFMVYLQKENIIDESGMPKERFSAEFPKEGPSILRIQQVVRGDSAAYFCASSVERAKNIQYFGAGTRLSVL.

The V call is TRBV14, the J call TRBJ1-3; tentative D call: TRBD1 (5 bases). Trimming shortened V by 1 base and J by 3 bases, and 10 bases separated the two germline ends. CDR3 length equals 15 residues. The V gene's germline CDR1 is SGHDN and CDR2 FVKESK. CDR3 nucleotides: TGTGCCAGCAGCCAAGGAGGACACTTTGGAAACACCATATATTTT. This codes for CASSQGGHFGNTIYF. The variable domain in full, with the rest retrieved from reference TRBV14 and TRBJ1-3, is EAGVTQFPSHSVIEKGQTVTLRCDPISGHDNLYWYRRVMGKEIKFLLHFVKESKQDESGMPNNRFLAERTGGTYSTLKVQPAELEDSGVYFCASSQGGHFGNTIYFGEGSWLTVV.

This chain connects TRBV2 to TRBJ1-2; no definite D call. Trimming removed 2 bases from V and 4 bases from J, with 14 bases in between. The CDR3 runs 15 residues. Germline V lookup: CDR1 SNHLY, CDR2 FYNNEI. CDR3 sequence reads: CASSEYENRLYGYTF. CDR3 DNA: TGTGCCAGCAGTGAATATGAGAATCGGCTCTATGGCTACACCTTC.

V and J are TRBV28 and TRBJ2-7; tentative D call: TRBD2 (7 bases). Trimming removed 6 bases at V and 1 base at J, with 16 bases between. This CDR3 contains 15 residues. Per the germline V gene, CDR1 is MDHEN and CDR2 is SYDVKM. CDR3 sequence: CASSQGGAGSYEQYF. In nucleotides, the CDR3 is TGTGCCAGCAGCCAAGGGGGGGCCGGGTCCTACGAGCAGTACTTC.

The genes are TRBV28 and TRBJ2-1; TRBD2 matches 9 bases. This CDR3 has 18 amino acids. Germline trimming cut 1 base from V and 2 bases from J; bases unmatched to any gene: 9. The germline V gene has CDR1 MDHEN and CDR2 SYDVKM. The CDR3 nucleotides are TGTGCCAGCAGTTTATCCCGGTGGGGCGGGAGGGCCTACAATGAGCAGTTCTTC. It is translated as CASSLSRWGGRAYNEQFF.

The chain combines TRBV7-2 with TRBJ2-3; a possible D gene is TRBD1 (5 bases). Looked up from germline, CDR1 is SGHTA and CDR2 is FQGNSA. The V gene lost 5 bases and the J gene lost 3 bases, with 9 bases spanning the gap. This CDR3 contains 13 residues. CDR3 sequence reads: CASSPRQTDTQYF. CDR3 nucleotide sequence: TGTGCCAGCAGCCCCCGACAGACAGATACGCAGTATTTT.